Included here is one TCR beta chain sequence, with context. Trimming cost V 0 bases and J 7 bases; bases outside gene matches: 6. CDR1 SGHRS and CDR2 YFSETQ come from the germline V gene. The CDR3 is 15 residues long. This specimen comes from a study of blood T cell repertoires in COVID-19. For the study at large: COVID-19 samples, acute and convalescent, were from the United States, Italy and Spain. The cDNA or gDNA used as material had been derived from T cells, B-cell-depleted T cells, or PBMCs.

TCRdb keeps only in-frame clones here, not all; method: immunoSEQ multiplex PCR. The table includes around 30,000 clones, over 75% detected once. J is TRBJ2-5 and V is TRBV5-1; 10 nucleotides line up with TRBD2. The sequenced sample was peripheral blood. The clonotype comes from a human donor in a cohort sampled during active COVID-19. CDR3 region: CASSLAGLAAGTQYF. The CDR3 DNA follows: TGCGCCAGCAGCTTGGCCGGACTAGCGGCCGGGACCCAGTACTTC.